The 27 T cell receptor beta chains presented below share a single source sample, sequenced in a study of control samples from healthy donors and cancer patients. The protocol was immunoSEQ multiplex PCR, while the TCRdb copy is restricted to in-frame clones and leaves out a portion. Among about 80,000 clones listed, more than 65% were seen once. The source material was PBMCs. The source of these receptors is a man in his sixties with head and neck cancer.

This chain joins TRBV18 and TRBJ1-2, with D possibly matching TRBD1 (6 bases). The germline CDR1 and CDR2 sequences are KGHSH and LQKENI. Between the trimmed V and J ends, which lost 3 bases and 5 bases, there was a span of 16 bases. The CDR3 covers 15 residues. The CDR3 reads CASSPADQGSYGYTF. CDR3 in DNA: TGTGCCAGCTCACCGGCTGATCAGGGGTCTTATGGCTACACCTTC.

This chain joins TRBV9 and TRBJ2-1; the match to TRBD2 covers 15 bases. Germline V lookup: CDR1 SGDLS, CDR2 YYNGEE. V lost 4 bases and J lost 2; bases outside the gene matches: 10. This CDR3 has 19 residues. In DNA, the CDR3 is TGTGCCAGCAGCCTAGGGGGGACTAGCGGGAGGAGGACCTACAATGAGCAGTTCTTC. It translates to CASSLGGTSGRRTYNEQFF.

This sequence joins TRBV6-6 and TRBJ2-7, with 14 bases identical to TRBD2. CDR3 length: 14 residues. After removal of 6 bases from V and 4 bases from J, the junction contained 2 bases not matched to a gene. CDR1 is MNHNY and CDR2 is SVGAGI in the germline V gene (reference sequence). This chain's CDR3 is CASRGLAGVYEQYF. The CDR3, as DNA: TGTGCCAGCAGGGGACTAGCGGGAGTATACGAGCAGTACTTC.

This chain joins TRBV20-1 and TRBJ2-2; the D gene is possibly TRBD1 (5 bases). V was trimmed by 3 bases and J by 2 bases, leaving 10 bases between them. The CDR3 is 14 residues long. The V gene's germline CDR1 is DFQATT and CDR2 SNEGSKA (reference sequence). The CDR3 DNA reads as TGCAGTGCTAGTAAACAGGTTAACACCGGGGAGCTGTTTTTT. Amino acid sequence: CSASKQVNTGELFF.

The V and J genes are TRBV28 and TRBJ1-2, with D perhaps matching TRBD1 (6 bases). CDR1 and CDR2 (germline): MDHEN, SYDVKM. This CDR3 has 13 amino acids. Trimming shortened V by 5 bases and J by 8 bases, and 15 bases separated the two germline ends. This CDR3 is CASSAGTRGGYTF. For the CDR3, the DNA is TGTGCCAGCAGTGCGGGGACAAGGGGGGGCTACACCTTC.

This clone was picked up one time. The J gene is TRBJ1-1, the V gene TRBV27; no clear D gene. This CDR3 region has 13 residues. The ends were cut back, 2 bases at V and 4 bases at J, with 8 bases in the middle. The germline gives CDR1 MNHEY, CDR2 SMNVEV (reference sequence). The CDR3 DNA reads as TGTGCCAGCAGTTTAGCGGGAGGCACTGAAGCTTTCTTT. It yields the protein CASSLAGGTEAFF.

The chain links TRBV6-6 to TRBJ2-1; tentative D call: TRBD2 (6 bases). V dropped 2 bases and J dropped 0 bases, with 8 bases sitting between them. From germline, CDR1 is MNHNY and CDR2 SVGAGI (reference sequence). There are 15 residues in the CDR3. CDR3 DNA sequence: TGTGCCAGCAGTTACGGGGGGACCTCCTACAATGAGCAGTTCTTC. It specifies CASSYGGTSYNEQFF.

The chain links TRBV12-5 to TRBJ1-2, with 7 nucleotides matching TRBD1. Germline CDR1 reads LGHNT; CDR2 reads FRNRAP. V shed 5 bases, J shed 7 bases, and the junction held 10 bases outside the gene matches. The CDR3 consists of 14 residues. The CDR3 DNA is TGTGCTAGTGGTGAACTGACAGGGAGGGCTGGCTACACCTTC. This sequence encodes CASGELTGRAGYTF.

In nucleotides, the CDR3 is TGCGCCAGCAGCCAAGGGCGCGGGAGCCCCTACGAGCAGTACTTC. This gives the protein CASSQGRGSPYEQYF. The rearrangement joins TRBV4-1 to TRBJ2-7; TRBD2 matches at 7 bases. This CDR3 has 15 amino acids. The trim removed 1 base at V and 2 bases at J, leaving 5 bases unmatched. Germline CDR1 MGHRA, CDR2 YSYEKL.

This clone came up once. This sequence joins TRBV2 and TRBJ2-5; TRBD2 is a possible D gene (6 bases). Germline loops: CDR1 SNHLY, CDR2 FYNNEI. This CDR3 has 16 residues. Trimming shortened V by 7 bases and J by 0 bases, and 18 bases separated the two germline ends. The CDR3 protein is CASTGGGGRNQETQYF. The CDR3 DNA follows: TGTGCCAGCACCGGGGGAGGCGGGCGCAACCAAGAGACCCAGTACTTC.

The chain joins TRBV27 to TRBJ2-7; D assignment may be TRBD1 or TRBD2 (5 bases each). CDR1 and CDR2 from the germline V gene are MNHEY and SMNVEV (reference sequence). CDR3 length: 14 amino acids. Trimming stripped 5 bases from V and 6 bases from J, with 17 bases between. For the CDR3, the DNA is TGTGCCAGCAGTATGGGACCCGCCCTCTCCGAGCAGTACTTC. This translates into CASSMGPALSEQYF.

This chain uses TRBV30 with TRBJ1-4; 8 nucleotides match TRBD1. This CDR3 comprises 12 residues. The germline CDR1 and CDR2 sequences are GTSNPN and SVGIG (reference sequence). With 4 bases clipped from V and 7 bases from J, the junction kept 2 bases outside the gene matches. CDR3 coding DNA: TGTGCCTGGATGCAGGGGGCTGAAAAACTGTTTTTT. Its translation is CAWMQGAEKLFF.

The V and J genes are TRBV5-4 and TRBJ1-1; no reliable D call. CDR3 length: 15 amino acids. V was pared by 4 bases and J by 0 bases, with 13 bases between. Germline V gives CDR1 SGHNT, CDR2 YYREEE (reference sequence). DNA of the CDR3: TGTGCCAGCAGCACCGAGCCTACCCTGAACACTGAAGCTTTCTTT. Translating gives CASSTEPTLNTEAFF.

This chain uses TRBV2 with TRBJ2-7, with D perhaps TRBD1 or TRBD2 (5 bases each). CDR3 length: 14 amino acids. Germline V lookup: CDR1 SNHLY, CDR2 FYNNEI. Deletions cut 3 bases from V and 4 bases from J, with 13 bases between. The CDR3 coding sequence is TGTGCCAGCAGTGAGGCCCGGGGACGGTACGAGCAGTACTTC. This encodes CASSEARGRYEQYF.

This clone was recorded once. This chain links TRBV5-5 with TRBJ2-7, with D possibly being TRBD2 (5 bases). The germline V and J ends were trimmed by 4 bases and 1 base, with 12 bases remaining between them. CDR1 SGHKS and CDR2 YYEKEE come from the germline V gene (reference sequence). The CDR3 runs to 14 residues. The DNA of the CDR3 is TGTGCCAGCAGCCCTTGGACTGCTTCCTACGAGCAGTACTTC. As protein: CASSPWTASYEQYF.

The chain employs TRBV29-1 and TRBJ1-4; 8 positions match TRBD1. The CDR3 is 15 residues long. In germline, CDR1 is SQVTM, CDR2 ANQGSEA. J lost 4 bases, V lost 3 bases, and 7 bases had no gene match. CDR3 sequence (DNA): TGCAGCGTTGACACAGGGACAGGTCGTAATGAAAAACTGTTTTTT. Translating gives CSVDTGTGRNEKLFF.

J is TRBJ2-3 and V is TRBV29-1; D is unclear. V was clipped by 0 bases and J by 3 bases, with 7 bases between them. This CDR3 comprises 13 residues. The germline V gene has CDR1 SQVTM and CDR2 ANQGSEA. CDR3 DNA sequence: TGCAGCGTTGAAGATCGGGCGACAGATACGCAGTATTTT. As protein: CSVEDRATDTQYF.

The J gene is TRBJ2-1, the V gene TRBV18; 9 bases fit TRBD2. This CDR3 has 15 residues. V lost 5 bases, J lost 10 bases, and 12 bases stayed unmatched. CDR1 and CDR2 (germline): KGHSH, LQKENI. This CDR3 is CASSFGREGHIEQFF. The CDR3 bases are TGTGCCAGCTCATTTGGGCGGGAGGGCCACATCGAGCAGTTCTTC.

The chain recombines TRBV3-1 (or the pseudogene TRBV3-2) with TRBJ2-2; D possibly matches TRBD1 or TRBD2 (6 bases each). V lost 5 bases, J lost 5 bases, and 18 bases lay in between. Germline CDR1 and CDR2: LGHDT and YNNKEL (reference sequence). The CDR3 extends over 16 amino acids. The CDR3 DNA reads as TGTGCCAGCAGCTCTACGGGGGCAGGGGTGACCGGGGAGCTGTTTTTT. The encoded protein is CASSSTGAGVTGELFF.

The CDR3 here is CASSLGDSSLNTEAFF. CDR3 bases: TGTGCCAGCAGTCTAGGGGACAGTTCCTTGAACACTGAAGCTTTCTTT. V usage is TRBV27 and J usage is TRBJ1-1; TRBD1 matches 7 bases. Trimming cost V 5 bases and J 0 bases; bases outside gene matches: 9. Looked up from germline, CDR1 is MNHEY and CDR2 is SMNVEV (reference sequence). The CDR3 has 16 amino acids.

The chain combines TRBV10-3 with TRBJ2-7; tentative D call: TRBD1 (5 bases). This CDR3 spans 12 amino acids. CDR1 is ENHRY, CDR2 SYGVKD, per germline. The V end was cut by 8 bases, the J end by 0 bases, with 8 bases between. The CDR3 loop is CAILTDSYEQYF. Here the CDR3 DNA reads TGTGCCATCCTGACAGACTCCTACGAGCAGTACTTC.

The chain couples TRBV29-1 to TRBJ1-2, with 7 bases lining up with TRBD1. Germline trimming cut 7 bases from V and 4 bases from J; bases unmatched to any gene: 9. The CDR3 totals 13 residues. Germline CDR1 and CDR2: SQVTM and ANQGSEA. The chain's CDR3 is CSADKRQGYGYTF. The CDR3 DNA sequence: TGCAGCGCGGATAAGAGACAGGGCTATGGCTACACCTTC.

The chain joins TRBV5-5 to TRBJ2-7, with TRBD1 matching over 9 bases. CDR3 length: 14 residues. Trimming at V came to 3 bases and at J to 3 bases, leaving 4 bases not matched to a gene. Looked up from germline, CDR1 is SGHKS and CDR2 is YYEKEE (reference sequence). CDR3 amino acids: CASSSGTGFYEQYF. The CDR3 DNA reads as TGTGCCAGCAGCTCTGGGACAGGGTTCTACGAGCAGTACTTC.

The table lists this clone with a count of one. This sequence joins TRBV2 and TRBJ1-1; tentative D call: TRBD1 (5 bases). From germline, CDR1 is SNHLY and CDR2 FYNNEI. V was trimmed by 6 bases and J by 1 base, leaving 9 bases between them. The CDR3 consists of 13 residues. The CDR3 reads CASSLRANTEAFF. The CDR3 DNA follows: TGTGCCAGCAGCCTCAGGGCGAACACTGAAGCTTTCTTT.

CDR3 protein: CASSQGRLAGGIYNEQFF. CDR3 sequence (DNA): TGTGCCAGCAGCCAAGGAAGGCTAGCGGGAGGGATCTACAATGAGCAGTTCTTC. The chain combines TRBV14 with TRBJ2-1; 12 nucleotides agree with TRBD2. Germline values: CDR1 SGHDN, CDR2 FVKESK. The CDR3 contains 18 residues. Unmatched junction bases numbered 7, after V lost 1 base and J lost 3 bases.

The V call is TRBV5-1, the J call TRBJ2-1; the match to TRBD2 covers 7 bases. Per germline, CDR1 SGHRS and CDR2 YFSETQ. V shed 4 bases and J 5 bases; nucleotides not matched to a gene: 9. The CDR3 covers 15 residues. The CDR3 DNA reads as TGCGCCAGCAGCCCCCTCGGCGGGAGTAACAATGAGCAGTTCTTC. Translating gives CASSPLGGSNNEQFF.

The chain joins TRBV1 to TRBJ2-7; TRBD2 is the table's D call and was not checked against the DNA. TRBV1 is noted as a pseudogene. There are 17 residues in the CDR3. The CDR3 bases are TGCACCAGCAGCGCCACTCTCGGGACTAGCGGGAGCCACGAGCAGTACTTC. Its translation is CTSSATLGTSGSHEQYF.